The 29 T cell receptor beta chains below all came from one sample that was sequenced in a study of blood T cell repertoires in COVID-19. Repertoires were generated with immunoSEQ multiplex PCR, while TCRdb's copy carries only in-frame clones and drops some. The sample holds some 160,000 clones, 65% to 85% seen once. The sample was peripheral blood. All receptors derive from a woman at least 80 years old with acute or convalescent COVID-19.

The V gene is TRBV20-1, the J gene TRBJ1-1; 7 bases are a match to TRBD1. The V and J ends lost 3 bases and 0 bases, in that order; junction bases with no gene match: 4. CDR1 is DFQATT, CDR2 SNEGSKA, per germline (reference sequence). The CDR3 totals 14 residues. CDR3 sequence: CSASLGQLNTEAFF. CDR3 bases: TGCAGTGCTAGTTTGGGACAGCTGAACACTGAAGCTTTCTTT.

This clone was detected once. This CDR3 reads CAWSVTGGEKLFF. In DNA form, the CDR3 reads TGTGCCTGGAGTGTAACGGGGGGAGAAAAACTGTTTTTT. The chain joins TRBV30 to TRBJ1-4; possible D gene TRBD1, 5 bases. Germline V gives CDR1 GTSNPN, CDR2 SVGIG (reference sequence). Trimming left V 0 bases short and J 8 bases short, with 10 bases between. This CDR3 has 13 amino acids.

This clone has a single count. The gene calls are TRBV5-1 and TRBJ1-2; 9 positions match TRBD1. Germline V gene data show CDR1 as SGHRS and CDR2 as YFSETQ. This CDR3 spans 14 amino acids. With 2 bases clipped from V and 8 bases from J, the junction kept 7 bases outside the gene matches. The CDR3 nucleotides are TGCGCCAGCAGCTTACAGGGGGCGGCGATAGGCTACACCTTC. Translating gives CASSLQGAAIGYTF.

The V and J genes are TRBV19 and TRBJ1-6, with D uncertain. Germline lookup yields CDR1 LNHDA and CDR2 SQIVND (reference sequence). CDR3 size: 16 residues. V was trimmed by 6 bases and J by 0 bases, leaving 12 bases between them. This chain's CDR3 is CASRPQVSSYNSPLHF. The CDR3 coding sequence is TGTGCCAGTAGACCGCAGGTCAGCTCCTATAATTCACCCCTCCACTTT.

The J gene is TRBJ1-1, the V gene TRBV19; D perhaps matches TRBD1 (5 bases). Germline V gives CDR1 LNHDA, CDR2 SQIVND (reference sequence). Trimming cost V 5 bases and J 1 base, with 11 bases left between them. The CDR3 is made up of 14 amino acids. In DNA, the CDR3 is TGTGCCAGTAGTCTACAGGTACCGAACACTGAAGCTTTCTTT. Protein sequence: CASSLQVPNTEAFF.

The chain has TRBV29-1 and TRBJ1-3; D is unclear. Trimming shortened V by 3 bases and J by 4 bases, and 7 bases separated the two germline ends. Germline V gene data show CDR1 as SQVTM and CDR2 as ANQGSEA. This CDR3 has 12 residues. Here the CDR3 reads CSVESTGNTIYF. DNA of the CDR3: TGCAGCGTTGAGTCGACAGGAAACACCATATATTTT.

The CDR3 nucleotides are TGTGCCAGCAGCTTAGGAAGAAGACAGAGCTCCTACGAGCAGTACTTC. Amino acid sequence: CASSLGRRQSSYEQYF. The J gene is TRBJ2-7, the V gene TRBV7-9, with D possibly TRBD1 on 5 matching bases. The CDR3 spans 16 residues. Germline assignment: CDR1 SEHNR and CDR2 FQNEAQ (reference sequence). Trimming pared 1 base from V and 0 bases from J, leaving 13 bases between.

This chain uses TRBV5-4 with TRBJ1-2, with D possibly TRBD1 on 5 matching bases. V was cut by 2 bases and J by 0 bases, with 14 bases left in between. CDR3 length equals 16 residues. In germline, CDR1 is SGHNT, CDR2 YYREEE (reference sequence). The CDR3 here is CASSLTGRGANYGYTF. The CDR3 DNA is TGTGCCAGCAGCTTAACAGGTAGAGGAGCTAACTATGGCTACACCTTC. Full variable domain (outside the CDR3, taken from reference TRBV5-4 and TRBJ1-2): ETGVTQSPTHLIKTRGQQVTLRCSSQSGHNTVSWYQQALGQGPQFIFQYYREEENGRGNFPPRFSGLQFPNYSSELNVNALELDDSALYLCASSLTGRGANYGYTFGSGTRLTVV.

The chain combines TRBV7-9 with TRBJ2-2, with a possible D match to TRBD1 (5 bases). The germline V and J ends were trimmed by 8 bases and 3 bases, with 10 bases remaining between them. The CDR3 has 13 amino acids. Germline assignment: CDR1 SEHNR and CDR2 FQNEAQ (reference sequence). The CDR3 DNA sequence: TGTGCCAGCGCCGTCAGGGACACCGGGGAGCTGTTTTTT. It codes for CASAVRDTGELFF.

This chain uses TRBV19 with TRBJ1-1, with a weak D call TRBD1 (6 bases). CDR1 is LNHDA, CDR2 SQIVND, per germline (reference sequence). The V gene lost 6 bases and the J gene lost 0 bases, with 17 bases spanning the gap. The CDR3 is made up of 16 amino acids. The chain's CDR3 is CASSPPWDTLNTEAFF. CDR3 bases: TGTGCCAGTAGCCCACCCTGGGACACACTGAACACTGAAGCTTTCTTT.

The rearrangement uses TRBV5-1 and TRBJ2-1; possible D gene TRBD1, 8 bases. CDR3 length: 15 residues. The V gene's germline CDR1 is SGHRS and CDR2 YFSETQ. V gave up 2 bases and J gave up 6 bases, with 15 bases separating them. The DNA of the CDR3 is TGCGCCAGCAGCTTAGTAACAGGGGGGGTCAATGAGCAGTTCTTC. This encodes CASSLVTGGVNEQFF.

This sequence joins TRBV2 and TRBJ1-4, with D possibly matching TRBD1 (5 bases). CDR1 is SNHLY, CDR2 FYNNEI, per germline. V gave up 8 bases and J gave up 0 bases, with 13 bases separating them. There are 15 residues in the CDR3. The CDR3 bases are TGTGCCAGCGTCAGGGAAAGTGCAACTAATGAAAAACTGTTTTTT. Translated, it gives CASVRESATNEKLFF.

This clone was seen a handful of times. CDR3 sequence reads: CATSDFNGQGPNYGYTF. Here the CDR3 DNA reads TGTGCCACCAGTGATTTCAATGGTCAGGGGCCTAACTATGGCTACACCTTC. V gene TRBV24-1 combines with J gene TRBJ1-2; TRBD1 might be the D (6 bases). Trimming took off 1 base at V and 0 bases at J, with 14 bases between the two ends. Germline CDR1 reads KGHDR; CDR2 reads SFDVKD. The CDR3 has 17 residues.

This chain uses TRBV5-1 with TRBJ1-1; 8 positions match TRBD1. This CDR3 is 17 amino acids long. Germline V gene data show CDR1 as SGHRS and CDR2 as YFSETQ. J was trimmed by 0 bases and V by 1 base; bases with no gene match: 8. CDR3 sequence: CASSLSTGGSLNTEAFF. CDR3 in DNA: TGCGCCAGCAGCTTGAGCACAGGGGGAAGTCTGAACACTGAAGCTTTCTTT.

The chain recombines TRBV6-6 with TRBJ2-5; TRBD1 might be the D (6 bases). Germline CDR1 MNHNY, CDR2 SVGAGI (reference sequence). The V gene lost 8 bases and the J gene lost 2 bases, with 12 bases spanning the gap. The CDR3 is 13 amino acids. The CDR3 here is CASAWDNQETQYF. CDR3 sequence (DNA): TGTGCCAGCGCTTGGGACAATCAAGAGACCCAGTACTTC.

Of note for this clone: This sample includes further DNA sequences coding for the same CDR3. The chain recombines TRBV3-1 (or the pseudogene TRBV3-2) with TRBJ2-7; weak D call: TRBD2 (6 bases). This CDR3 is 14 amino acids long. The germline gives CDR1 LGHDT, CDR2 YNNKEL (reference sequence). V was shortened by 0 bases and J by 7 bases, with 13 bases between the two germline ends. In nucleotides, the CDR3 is TGTGCCAGCAGCCAAGAGGGTGGGGCGGGGGAGCAGTACTTC. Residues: CASSQEGGAGEQYF.

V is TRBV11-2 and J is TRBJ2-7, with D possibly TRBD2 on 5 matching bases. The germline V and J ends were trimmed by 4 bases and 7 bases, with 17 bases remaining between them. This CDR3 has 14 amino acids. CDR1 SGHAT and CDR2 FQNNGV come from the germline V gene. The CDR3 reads CASSSTWTPGEQYF. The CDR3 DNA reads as TGTGCCAGCAGCTCCACATGGACGCCGGGGGAGCAGTACTTC.

The CDR3 loop is CASSERVEGRSGNTIYF. As DNA, the CDR3 is TGTGCCAGCAGTGAACGTGTGGAGGGCAGATCTGGAAACACCATATATTTT. The V and J genes are TRBV2 and TRBJ1-3; D remains ambiguous. Germline CDR1 is SNHLY and CDR2 is FYNNEI. V dropped 2 bases and J dropped 1 base, with 15 bases sitting between them. This CDR3 region has 17 residues.

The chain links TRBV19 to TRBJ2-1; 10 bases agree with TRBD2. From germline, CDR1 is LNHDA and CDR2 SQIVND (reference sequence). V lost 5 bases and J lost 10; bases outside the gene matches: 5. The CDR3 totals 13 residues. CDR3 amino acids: CASSVPSGREQFF. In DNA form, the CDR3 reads TGTGCCAGTAGTGTCCCTAGCGGGAGAGAGCAGTTCTTC.

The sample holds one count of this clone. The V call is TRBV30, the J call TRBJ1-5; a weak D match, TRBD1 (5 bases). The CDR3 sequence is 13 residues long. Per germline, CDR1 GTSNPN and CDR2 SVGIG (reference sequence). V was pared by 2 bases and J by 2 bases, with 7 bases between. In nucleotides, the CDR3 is TGTGCCTGGAGTACCAGGGGCAATCAGCCCCAGCATTTT. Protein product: CAWSTRGNQPQHF.

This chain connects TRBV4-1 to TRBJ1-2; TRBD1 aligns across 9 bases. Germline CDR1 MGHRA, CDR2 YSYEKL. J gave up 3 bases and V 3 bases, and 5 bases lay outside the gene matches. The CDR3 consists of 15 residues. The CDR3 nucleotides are TGCGCCAGCAGCCAGGACAGGGGATTCTACTATGGCTACACCTTC. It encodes CASSQDRGFYYGYTF.

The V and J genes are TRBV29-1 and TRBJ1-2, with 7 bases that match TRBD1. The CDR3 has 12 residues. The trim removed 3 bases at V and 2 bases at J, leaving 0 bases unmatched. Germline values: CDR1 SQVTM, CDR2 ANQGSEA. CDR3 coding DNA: TGCAGCGTTGACAGGGGGAACTATGGCTACACCTTC. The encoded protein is CSVDRGNYGYTF.

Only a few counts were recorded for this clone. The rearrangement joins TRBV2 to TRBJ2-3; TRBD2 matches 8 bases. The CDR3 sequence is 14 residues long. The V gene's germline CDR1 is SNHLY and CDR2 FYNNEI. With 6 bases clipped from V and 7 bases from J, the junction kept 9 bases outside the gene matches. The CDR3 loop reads CASRGTSGRNTQYF. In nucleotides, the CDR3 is TGTGCCAGCAGGGGTACTAGCGGCAGAAATACGCAGTATTTT.

For the CDR3, the DNA is TGTGCCACCGGGGGACAGGCGAACACCGGGGAGCTGTTTTTT. This sequence encodes CATGGQANTGELFF. V is TRBV24-1 and J is TRBJ2-2; 8 positions agree with TRBD1. The ends lost 9 bases at V and 0 bases at J; junction bases unmatched: 2. CDR1 and CDR2 from the germline V gene are KGHDR and SFDVKD. This CDR3 has 14 residues.

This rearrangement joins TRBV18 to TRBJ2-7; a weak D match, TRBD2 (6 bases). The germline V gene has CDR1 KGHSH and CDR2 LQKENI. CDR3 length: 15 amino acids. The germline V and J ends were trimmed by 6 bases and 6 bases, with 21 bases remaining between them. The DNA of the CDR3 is TGTGCCAGCTCCCCCCAGGAGCGGGCCCCTCGCGAGCAGTACTTC. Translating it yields CASSPQERAPREQYF.

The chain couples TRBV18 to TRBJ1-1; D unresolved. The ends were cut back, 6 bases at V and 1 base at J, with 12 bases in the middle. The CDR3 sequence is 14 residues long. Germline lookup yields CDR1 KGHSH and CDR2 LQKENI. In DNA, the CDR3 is TGTGCCAGCTCCCTTGGTTCGAGGAACACTGAAGCTTTCTTT. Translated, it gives CASSLGSRNTEAFF.

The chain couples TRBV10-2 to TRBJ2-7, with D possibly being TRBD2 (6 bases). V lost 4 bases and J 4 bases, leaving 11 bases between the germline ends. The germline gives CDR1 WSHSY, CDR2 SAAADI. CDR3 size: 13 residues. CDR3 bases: TGCGCCAGCAGTGTTGGGGAGGTTTACGAGCAGTACTTC. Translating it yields CASSVGEVYEQYF.

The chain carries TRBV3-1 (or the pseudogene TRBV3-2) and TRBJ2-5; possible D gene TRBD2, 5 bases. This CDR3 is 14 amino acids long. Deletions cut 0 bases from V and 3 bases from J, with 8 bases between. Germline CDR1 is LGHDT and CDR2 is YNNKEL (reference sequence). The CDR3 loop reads CASSQDFGKETQYF. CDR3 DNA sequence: TGTGCCAGCAGCCAAGATTTCGGGAAAGAGACCCAGTACTTC.

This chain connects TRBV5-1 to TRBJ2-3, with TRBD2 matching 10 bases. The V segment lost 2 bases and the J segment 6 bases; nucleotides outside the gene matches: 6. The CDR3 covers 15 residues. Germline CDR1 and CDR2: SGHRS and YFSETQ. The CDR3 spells CASSFSLAGADTQYF. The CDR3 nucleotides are TGCGCCAGCAGCTTTAGCCTAGCGGGAGCGGATACGCAGTATTTT.